This entry describes one T cell receptor (beta chain). A read error may account for a junction end that differs from germline. 13 Jbeta primers and 60 Vbeta primers were used for the PCR. Sequencing was performed with immunoSEQ multiplex PCR; in TCRdb, only in-frame clones are kept and a portion is missing. The sample totals around 40,000 clones. The data were obtained in a study of cytomegalovirus exposure and HLA in healthy donors. The CDR3 contains 12 residues. CDR1 and CDR2 (germline): SGHVS, FQNEAQ. The sequencing sample was made of PBMCs. The source of this sequence is a human donor in good health. The rearrangement links TRBV7-8 to TRBJ2-7; 9 bases map to TRBD1. For the CDR3, the DNA is TGTGCCAGCGGGACAGGGAACTACGAGCAGTATTTC. Translating it yields CASGTGNYEQYF. The entire variable domain, with the rest obtained from reference TRBV7-8 and TRBJ2-7, is as follows: GAGVSQSPRYKVAKRGQDVALRCDPISGHVSLFWYQQALGQGPEFLTYFQNEAQLDKSGLPSDRFFAERPEGSVSTLKIQRTQQEDSAVYLCASGTGNYEQYFGPGTRLTVT.